This entry lists 5 T cell receptor beta chains sequenced from one sample in a study of OX40 agonist ivuxolimab in advanced cancers. Sequencing used immunoSEQ multiplex PCR; TCRdb keeps in-frame clones, though not all of them. The sample includes approximately 35,000 clones, 70% to 85% seen only once; the top ten take approximately 9.9%. The sample was CD4+ or CD8+ T cells sorted from blood, taken in a trial of the OX40 agonist ivuxolimab. The receptors shown here come from an adult with an advanced solid tumor such as melanoma, head and neck, liver or kidney cancer.

This chain uses TRBV18 with TRBJ2-7; TRBD1 might be the D (5 bases). The V gene lost 0 bases and the J gene lost 0 bases, with 12 bases spanning the gap. Germline lookup yields CDR1 KGHSH and CDR2 LQKENI. This CDR3 has 16 amino acids. The CDR3 region has the DNA TGTGCCAGCTCACCACCCAGTGCAGGGAACTCCTACGAGCAGTACTTC. This sequence encodes CASSPPSAGNSYEQYF.

J is TRBJ2-1 and V is TRBV9; 9 bases map to TRBD1. The CDR3 is made up of 15 amino acids. Germline V gene lookup returns CDR1 SGDLS and CDR2 YYNGEE. With V trimmed by 0 bases and J by 8 bases, 6 bases remained unmatched. Written as DNA, the CDR3 is TGTGCCAGCAGCGTAGAGGACAGGGGTATCGATGAGCAGTTCTTC. Translated: CASSVEDRGIDEQFF.

The CDR3 sequence is CASRVSRGNTEAFF. The CDR3 bases are TGTGCCAGCCGCGTATCGAGGGGGAACACTGAAGCTTTCTTT. The chain couples TRBV5-4 to TRBJ1-1; possibly TRBD1 for D (5 bases). CDR1 SGHNT and CDR2 YYREEE come from the germline V gene (reference sequence). The CDR3 spans 14 residues. V was pared by 7 bases and J by 1 base, with 14 bases between.

CDR3 DNA: TGTGCCAGCAGTTTATACGGCAGGGGGTACGAGCAGTACTTC. Its protein is CASSLYGRGYEQYF. V is TRBV27 and J is TRBJ2-7; 7 nucleotides line up with TRBD1. The CDR3 loop spans 14 amino acids. Germline CDR1 and CDR2: MNHEY and SMNVEV (reference sequence). Germline trimming cut 1 base from V and 4 bases from J; bases unmatched to any gene: 4.

The CDR3 is CASSPSMQGNTNTEAFF. The CDR3 nucleotides are TGTGCCAGCTCACCCTCTATGCAGGGGAATACGAACACTGAAGCTTTCTTT. The chain employs TRBV18 and TRBJ1-1, with a tentative D call TRBD1 (6 bases). The CDR3 consists of 17 residues. V shed 3 bases and J shed 1 base, with 18 bases lying between them. Germline CDR1 is KGHSH and CDR2 is LQKENI. Full variable domain (remainder filled in from reference TRBV18 and TRBJ1-1): NAGVMQNPRHLVRRRGQEARLRCSPMKGHSHVYWYRQLPEEGLKFMVYLQKENIIDESGMPKERFSAEFPKEGPSILRIQQVVRGDSAAYFCASSPSMQGNTNTEAFFGQGTRLTVV.